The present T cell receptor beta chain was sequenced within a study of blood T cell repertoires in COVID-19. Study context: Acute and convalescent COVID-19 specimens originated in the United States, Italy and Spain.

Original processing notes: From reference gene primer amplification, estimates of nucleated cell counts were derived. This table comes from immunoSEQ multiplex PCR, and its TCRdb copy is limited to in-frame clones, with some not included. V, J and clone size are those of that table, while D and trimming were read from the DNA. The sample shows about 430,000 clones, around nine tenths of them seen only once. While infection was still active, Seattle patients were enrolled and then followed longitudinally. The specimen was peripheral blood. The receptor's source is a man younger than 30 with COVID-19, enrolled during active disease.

CDR3 sequence (DNA): TGTGCCAGCAGCGTAGACGGGAGGGGAACCTCGGAGCAGTACTTC. This sequence encodes CASSVDGRGTSEQYF. The chain combines TRBV9 with TRBJ2-7; the match to TRBD2 covers 8 bases. Germline loops: CDR1 SGDLS, CDR2 YYNGEE. V lost 0 bases, J lost 7 bases, and 9 bases stayed unmatched. The CDR3 is 15 amino acids.